The source of this T cell receptor beta chain is a study of PD-L1 blockade in urothelial cancer. Study details: Patients started atezolizumab in the mid-2010s, 1,200 mg intravenously every 3 weeks. In terms of prior chemotherapy, patients had received 0 to 3 regimens.

In germline, CDR1 is MNHEY, CDR2 SVGAGI. V trimming: 5 bases; J trimming: 7 bases; junction bases outside the gene matches: 7. The CDR3 runs 14 residues. This sample's time point: peripheral blood 6 weeks after treatment start. Metastatic or locally advanced urothelial carcinoma was present in the patients. The method was immunoSEQ multiplex PCR; TCRdb's version includes in-frame clones alone and lacks a portion of them. Among 46,000 or so clones listed, around 87% were seen once. This clone came up once. The sequencing here drew on PBMCs, taken around atezolizumab (anti-PD-L1) treatment. The chain combines TRBV6-5 with TRBJ2-1; 8 bases map to TRBD2. The sequence was collected from a man aged 55 to 69 with urothelial cancer. The CDR3 DNA reads as TGTGCCAGCAGTCGGACTAGCTCAATAAATGAGCAGTTCTTC. Translation gives CASSRTSSINEQFF.